One sample yielded the 20 T cell receptor beta chains listed below, sequenced in a study of T cell responses to AZD1222 COVID-19 vaccine. The table came from immunoSEQ multiplex PCR; TCRdb's copy has only in-frame clones and leaves some out. The sample yields 100,000 or so clones, around nine tenths seen once. Sequences were derived from peripheral blood, sampled on day 0 of AZD1222 vaccination. These receptor sequences come from an adult in good health.

The chain carries TRBV2 and TRBJ2-2; tentatively, D is TRBD2 (5 bases). CDR1 is SNHLY, CDR2 FYNNEI, per germline. The CDR3 spans 15 residues. The V end lost 6 bases, the J end lost 0 bases, and 11 bases lay between the germline ends. The CDR3 loop is CASRPGEPNTGELFF. The CDR3 DNA reads as TGTGCCAGCAGGCCCGGGGAGCCGAACACCGGGGAGCTGTTTTTT.

V usage is TRBV28 and J usage is TRBJ2-3, with 9 bases identical to TRBD1. The CDR3 is 15 residues long. Germline CDR1 MDHEN, CDR2 SYDVKM. The J segment lost 5 bases and the V segment lost 5 bases, leaving 8 bases of the junction unmatched. This CDR3 reads CASSPGTGLIDTQYF. CDR3 nucleotide sequence: TGTGCCAGCAGTCCAGGGACAGGGTTGATAGATACGCAGTATTTT.

The table lists this clone with a count of one. V and J are TRBV28 and TRBJ1-1; D remains unclear. The germline V gene encodes CDR1 MDHEN and CDR2 SYDVKM. Trimming left V 0 bases short and J 1 base short, with 6 bases between. This CDR3 spans 14 amino acids. The CDR3 here is CASSLWGPNTEAFF. The CDR3 DNA reads as TGTGCCAGCAGTTTATGGGGCCCGAACACTGAAGCTTTCTTT.

This clone was detected only once. The CDR3 sequence: CASSPWSQPGELFF. Written as DNA, the CDR3 is TGTGCCAGCTCACCATGGTCCCAACCCGGGGAGCTGTTTTTT. This chain uses TRBV18 with TRBJ2-2; D gene ambiguous. Germline V gene lookup returns CDR1 KGHSH and CDR2 LQKENI. This CDR3 has 14 amino acids. V shed 2 bases and J shed 6 bases, with 10 bases lying between them.

V is TRBV6-1 and J is TRBJ1-2; D not certain. The V gene's germline CDR1 is MNHNS and CDR2 SASEGT. Trimming cost V 2 bases and J 4 bases, with 14 bases left between them. CDR3 length: 15 amino acids. This CDR3 reads CASSELVGSGYGYTF. DNA of the CDR3: TGTGCCAGCAGTGAATTGGTGGGTTCGGGCTATGGCTACACCTTC.

The rearrangement joins TRBV29-1 to TRBJ1-1; perhaps TRBD1 as D (5 bases). Trimming shortened V by 6 bases and J by 0 bases, and 17 bases separated the two germline ends. The CDR3 length is 15 residues. CDR1 is SQVTM and CDR2 is ANQGSEA in the germline V gene. Written as DNA, the CDR3 is TGCAGCGTAGGAAGGGCCCAGGGCATGAACACTGAAGCTTTCTTT. Translation gives CSVGRAQGMNTEAFF.

The chain is built from TRBV5-4 and TRBJ2-7; TRBD2 is a possible D gene (6 bases). The CDR3 covers 14 residues. Trimming pared 4 bases from V and 5 bases from J, leaving 16 bases between. CDR1 and CDR2 (germline): SGHNT, YYREEE (reference sequence). CDR3 nucleotide sequence: TGTGCCAGCAGCACTTCGGAGGGCTTGCACGAGCAGTACTTC. It codes for CASSTSEGLHEQYF. Together with reference TRBV5-4 and TRBJ2-7, the CDR3 gives the full variable domain: ETGVTQSPTHLIKTRGQQVTLRCSSQSGHNTVSWYQQALGQGPQFIFQYYREEENGRGNFPPRFSGLQFPNYSSELNVNALELDDSALYLCASSTSEGLHEQYFGPGTRLTVT.

The chain uses TRBV7-2 and TRBJ2-2, with 7 bases that match TRBD1. The CDR3 has 16 residues. Per the germline V gene, CDR1 is SGHTA and CDR2 is FQGNSA. V gave up 4 bases and J gave up 0 bases; unmatched junction bases: 5. CDR3 residues: CASSSQGVSNTGELFF. In DNA, the CDR3 is TGTGCCAGCAGCTCGCAGGGGGTTTCGAACACCGGGGAGCTGTTTTTT.

The CDR3 loop reads CASSILGGGDQPQHF. CDR3 in DNA: TGTGCCAGTAGTATCTTGGGAGGGGGCGATCAGCCCCAGCATTTT. The chain employs TRBV19 and TRBJ1-5; 7 nucleotides match TRBD1. The CDR3 has 15 amino acids. Trimming cost V 3 bases and J 5 bases; bases outside gene matches: 7. Germline V gives CDR1 LNHDA, CDR2 SQIVND (reference sequence).

The rearrangement uses TRBV2 and TRBJ1-4, with D maybe TRBD1 (6 bases). The CDR3 covers 15 residues. With 1 base removed from V and 3 bases from J, the gap between germline ends came to 9 bases. Germline-derived CDR1 and CDR2 are SNHLY and FYNNEI. The CDR3 spells CASSEGGTPNEKLFF. CDR3 nucleotides: TGTGCCAGCAGTGAAGGCGGGACACCTAATGAAAAACTGTTTTTT.

V is TRBV2 and J is TRBJ1-1, with 9 bases that match TRBD1. The CDR3 runs 14 residues. The V segment lost 4 bases and the J segment 4 bases; nucleotides outside the gene matches: 4. Germline V gene sequence: CDR1 SNHLY, CDR2 FYNNEI. CDR3 amino acids: CASSGGQGSTEAFF. CDR3 coding DNA: TGTGCCAGCAGTGGGGGACAGGGAAGCACTGAAGCTTTCTTT.

The CDR3 here is CASSLNGDGYTF. DNA of the CDR3: TGTGCCAGCAGCTTGAACGGCGATGGCTACACCTTC. The gene calls are TRBV7-3 and TRBJ1-2; D not resolved. Deletions cut 3 bases from V and 6 bases from J, with 8 bases between. This CDR3 is 12 amino acids long. Germline V gene sequence: CDR1 SGHTA, CDR2 FQGTGA.

The table lists this clone with a few counts. The chain employs TRBV28 and TRBJ1-1; tentative D call: TRBD1 (5 bases). Germline V gene data show CDR1 as MDHEN and CDR2 as SYDVKM. V was pared by 6 bases and J by 0 bases, with 11 bases between. This CDR3 has 14 residues. The CDR3 bases are TGTGCCAGCAGCCCGGGGGGGTTGAACACTGAAGCTTTCTTT. It translates to CASSPGGLNTEAFF.

The chain joins TRBV6-5 to TRBJ1-2; 7 bases fit TRBD1. The CDR3 has 13 residues. V lost 6 bases, J lost 5 bases, and 6 bases stayed unmatched. CDR1 is MNHEY, CDR2 SVGAGI, per germline. The CDR3 is CASSPGGLYGYTF. CDR3 coding DNA: TGTGCCAGCAGCCCAGGGGGACTTTATGGCTACACCTTC.

The rearrangement joins TRBV18 to TRBJ1-3, with TRBD1 matching over 7 bases. The CDR3 has 15 residues. V lost 2 bases, J lost 4 bases, and 5 bases stayed unmatched. Looked up from germline, CDR1 is KGHSH and CDR2 is LQKENI. The DNA of the CDR3 is TGTGCCAGCTCACCAGGGACAGTAGCGGGAAACACCATATATTTT. Translating gives CASSPGTVAGNTIYF.

The V gene is TRBV6-5, the J gene TRBJ1-1; no clear D. Per germline, CDR1 MNHEY and CDR2 SVGAGI. CDR3 length: 13 amino acids. Trimming left V 6 bases short and J 1 base short, with 9 bases between. This chain's CDR3 is CASRAGRNTEAFF. For the CDR3, the DNA is TGTGCCAGCAGGGCAGGACGGAACACTGAAGCTTTCTTT.

The chain couples TRBV30 to TRBJ2-7; D gene ambiguous. CDR1 and CDR2 from the germline V gene are GTSNPN and SVGIG (reference sequence). The V end lost 5 bases, the J end lost 3 bases, and 11 bases lay between the germline ends. The CDR3 totals 12 residues. The chain's CDR3 is CAWSGRDYEQYF. The CDR3 DNA sequence: TGTGCCTGGTCCGGTCGCGACTACGAGCAGTACTTC.

V is TRBV7-3 and J is TRBJ1-1; D gene uncertain. The germline gives CDR1 SGHTA, CDR2 FQGTGA. The CDR3 loop spans 14 amino acids. The germline V and J ends were trimmed by 1 base and 1 base, with 7 bases remaining between them. DNA of the CDR3: TGTGCCAGCAGCTTAATAGGAGGGAACACTGAAGCTTTCTTT. Translating it yields CASSLIGGNTEAFF.

The V call is TRBV7-2, the J call TRBJ2-7, with D perhaps matching TRBD1 (5 bases). The V end was cut by 1 base, the J end by 5 bases, with 12 bases between. Looked up from germline, CDR1 is SGHTA and CDR2 is FQGNSA. This CDR3 contains 14 residues. CDR3 sequence (DNA): TGTGCCAGCAGCTTAGTTGTAGGGGTAAACGAGCAGTACTTC. Amino acids: CASSLVVGVNEQYF.

This clone was seen just once. This sequence joins TRBV20-1 and TRBJ1-1; D uncertain. The CDR3 runs 11 residues. The V gene's germline CDR1 is DFQATT and CDR2 SNEGSKA (reference sequence). The V gene lost 0 bases and the J gene lost 6 bases, with 5 bases spanning the gap. The CDR3 nucleotides read TGCAGTGCTAGAGATACCCCTGAAGCTTTCTTT. Translated, it gives CSARDTPEAFF.